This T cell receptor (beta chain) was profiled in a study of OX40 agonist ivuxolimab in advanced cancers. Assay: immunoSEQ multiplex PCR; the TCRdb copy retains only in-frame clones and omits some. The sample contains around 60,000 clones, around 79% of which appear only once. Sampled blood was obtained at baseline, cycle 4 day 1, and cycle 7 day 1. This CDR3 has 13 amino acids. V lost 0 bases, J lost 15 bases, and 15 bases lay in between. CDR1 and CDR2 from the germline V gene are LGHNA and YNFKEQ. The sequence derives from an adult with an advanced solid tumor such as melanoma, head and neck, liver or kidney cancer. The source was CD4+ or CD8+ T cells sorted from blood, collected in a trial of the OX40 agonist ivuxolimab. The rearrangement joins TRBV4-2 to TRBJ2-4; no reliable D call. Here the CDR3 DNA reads TGTGCCAGCAGCCAAGAATCTATCGGGTCCGTGTACTTC. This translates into CASSQESIGSVYF.